Shown below are 13 T cell receptor beta chains from a single sample sequenced in a study of blood T cell repertoires in COVID-19. Method: immunoSEQ multiplex PCR; TCRdb's copy keeps in-frame clones and lacks some. Among under 400,000 clones listed, around nine tenths were seen once. The sequenced sample consisted of peripheral blood. These receptors were obtained from a woman aged 60-75 years with COVID-19, enrolled during active disease.

The chain carries TRBV18 and TRBJ1-3, with a possible D match to TRBD1 (6 bases). The CDR3 length is 16 residues. CDR1 KGHSH and CDR2 LQKENI come from the germline V gene. Trimming shortened V by 0 bases and J by 4 bases, and 13 bases separated the two germline ends. The CDR3 DNA reads as TGTGCCAGCTCACCACCCGGAACAGGGACAGGAAACACCATATATTTT. Residues: CASSPPGTGTGNTIYF.

The chain recombines TRBV10-3 with TRBJ2-2, with TRBD1 matching 8 bases. Germline CDR1 and CDR2: ENHRY and SYGVKD. The CDR3 is 14 amino acids. Losses at the gene ends were 5 bases for V and 5 bases for J; bases not matched to a gene: 4. The CDR3 coding sequence is TGTGCCATCAGTCAGGGGGCTGGGACCGGGGAGCTGTTTTTT. This encodes CAISQGAGTGELFF.

The chain's CDR3 is CASSPDREDTEAFF. CDR3 sequence (DNA): TGTGCCAGCAGCCCGGACAGGGAGGACACTGAAGCTTTCTTT. The rearrangement joins TRBV5-6 to TRBJ1-1; 8 bases are a match to TRBD1. Trimming cost V 4 bases and J 3 bases; bases outside gene matches: 5. Germline V gene data show CDR1 as SGHDT and CDR2 as YYEEEE. The CDR3 is 14 residues long.

The rearrangement joins TRBV3-1 (or the pseudogene TRBV3-2) to TRBJ2-2, with a tentative D call TRBD1 (5 bases). Germline CDR1 reads LGHDT; CDR2 reads YNNKEL (reference sequence). Trimming shortened V by 8 bases and J by 3 bases, and 16 bases separated the two germline ends. The CDR3 is 15 residues long. The DNA for the CDR3 is TGTGCCAGCTGTTCCCTAGGGGCACACACCGGGGAGCTGTTTTTT. Protein: CASCSLGAHTGELFF.

This chain links TRBV30 with TRBJ1-6, with 9 bases lining up with TRBD1. Per germline, CDR1 GTSNPN and CDR2 SVGIG (reference sequence). The CDR3 extends over 14 amino acids. V lost 3 bases to trimming and J lost 7 bases; unmatched junction nucleotides: 4. CDR3 protein: CAWRAGQGNSPLHF. The CDR3 DNA reads TGTGCCTGGAGGGCCGGACAGGGGAATTCACCCCTCCACTTT.

The chain recombines TRBV3-1 (or the pseudogene TRBV3-2) with TRBJ2-5; possibly TRBD1 for D (6 bases). This CDR3 comprises 16 residues. Trimming pared 4 bases from V and 5 bases from J, leaving 20 bases between. Germline-derived CDR1 and CDR2 are LGHDT and YNNKEL (reference sequence). The CDR3 region is CASSRLGTPNEETQYF. CDR3 bases: TGTGCCAGCAGCCGGTTAGGGACACCCAACGAGGAGACCCAGTACTTC.

This CDR3 is CARSLVVRARGNTIYF. In DNA form, the CDR3 reads TGTGCCAGAAGCTTGGTAGTCAGGGCACGAGGAAACACCATATATTTT. This chain links TRBV5-3 with TRBJ1-3, with D possibly matching TRBD1 (5 bases). TRBV5-3 belongs to the ORF category, with a function that is uncertain. The V gene lost 0 bases and the J gene lost 4 bases, with 14 bases spanning the gap. The CDR3 covers 16 residues.

The chain combines TRBV5-6 with TRBJ1-2; the match to TRBD1 covers 9 bases. The CDR3 consists of 17 residues. V lost 2 bases to trimming and J lost 2 bases; unmatched junction nucleotides: 10. From germline, CDR1 is SGHDT and CDR2 YYEEEE. CDR3 sequence (DNA): TGTGCCAGCAGCTTAGTGGACAGGGGTTATGGAAACTATGGCTACACCTTC. As protein: CASSLVDRGYGNYGYTF.

The chain joins TRBV6-2 or TRBV6-3 to TRBJ1-1; 7 nucleotides align to TRBD1. J was trimmed by 1 base and V by 6 bases; bases with no gene match: 8. The CDR3 extends over 15 amino acids. Germline CDR1 and CDR2: MNHEY and SVGEGT. In DNA, the CDR3 is TGTGCCAGCAGCCAAGAGGGGGCGAGGAACACTGAAGCTTTCTTT. Protein sequence: CASSQEGARNTEAFF.

The chain recombines TRBV19 with TRBJ2-5; 14 bases match TRBD2. Per the germline V gene, CDR1 is LNHDA and CDR2 is SQIVND (reference sequence). V shed 6 bases and J 5 bases; nucleotides not matched to a gene: 2. This CDR3 is 14 amino acids long. CDR3 DNA: TGTGCCAGTAGGACTAGCGGGGGGGTCGAGACCCAGTACTTC. Amino acid sequence: CASRTSGGVETQYF.

Regarding this clone: The junction differs from germline at one of its ends, possibly a read error. The chain uses TRBV7-3 and TRBJ2-3; 12 bases match TRBD2. Germline CDR1 SGHTA, CDR2 FQGTGA. The CDR3 is made up of 19 amino acids. CDR3 coding DNA: TGTGCCAGCAGCGTAACCACTAGCGGGGGGAACGCACCGACAGATACGCAGTATTTT. Residues: CASSVTTSGGNAPTDTQYF.

This chain connects TRBV3-1 (or the pseudogene TRBV3-2) to TRBJ2-7, with D perhaps TRBD2 (7 bases). CDR3 length: 14 residues. V was shortened by 8 bases and J by 6 bases, with 20 bases between the two germline ends. CDR1 is LGHDT and CDR2 is YNNKEL in the germline V gene (reference sequence). CDR3: CASARGAFPFEQYF. The CDR3 bases are TGTGCCAGCGCTCGGGGGGCTTTTCCCTTCGAGCAGTACTTC.

This clone was recorded once. The chain employs TRBV6-5 and TRBJ2-4; tentatively, D is TRBD2 (7 bases). Trimming pared 5 bases from V and 7 bases from J, leaving 15 bases between. This CDR3 is 14 amino acids long. The germline V gene encodes CDR1 MNHEY and CDR2 SVGAGI. The CDR3 is CASSHLGGVNIQYF. The CDR3 region has the DNA TGTGCCAGCAGTCACCTAGGGGGGGTGAACATTCAGTACTTC.